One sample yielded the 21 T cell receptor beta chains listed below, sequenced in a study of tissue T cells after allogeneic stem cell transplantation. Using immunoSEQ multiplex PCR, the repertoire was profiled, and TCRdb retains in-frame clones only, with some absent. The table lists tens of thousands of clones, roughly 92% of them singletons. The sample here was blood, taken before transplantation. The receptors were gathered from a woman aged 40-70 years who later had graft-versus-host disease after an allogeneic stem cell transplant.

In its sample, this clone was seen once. The CDR3 region has the DNA TGCAGCGTTGCAGATGCCCGCACTGAAGCTTTCTTT. It yields the protein CSVADARTEAFF. V and J are TRBV29-1 and TRBJ1-1; D unresolved. Germline V CDR1 and CDR2: SQVTM, ANQGSEA. CDR3 size: 12 residues. Trimming took 4 bases from V and 4 from J, leaving 10 bases between them.

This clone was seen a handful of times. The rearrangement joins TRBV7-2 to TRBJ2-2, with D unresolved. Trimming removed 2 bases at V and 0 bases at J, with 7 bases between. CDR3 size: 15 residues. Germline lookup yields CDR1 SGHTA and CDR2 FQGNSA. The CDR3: CASSLSQTNTGELFF. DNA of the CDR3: TGTGCCAGCAGCTTAAGTCAGACGAACACCGGGGAGCTGTTTTTT.

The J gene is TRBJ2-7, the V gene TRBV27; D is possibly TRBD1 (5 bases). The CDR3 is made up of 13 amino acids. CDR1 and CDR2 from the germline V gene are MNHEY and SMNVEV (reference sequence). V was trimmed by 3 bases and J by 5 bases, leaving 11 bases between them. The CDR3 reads CASSFWGLNEQYF. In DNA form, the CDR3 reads TGTGCCAGCAGTTTTTGGGGCCTGAACGAGCAGTACTTC.

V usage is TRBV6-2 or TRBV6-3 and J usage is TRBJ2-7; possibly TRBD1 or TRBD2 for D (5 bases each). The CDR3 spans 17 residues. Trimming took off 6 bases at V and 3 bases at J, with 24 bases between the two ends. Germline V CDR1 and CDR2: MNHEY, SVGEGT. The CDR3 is CASSHPPGTSHFYEQYF. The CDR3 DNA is TGTGCCAGCAGCCACCCACCCGGGACGTCCCATTTCTACGAGCAGTACTTC.

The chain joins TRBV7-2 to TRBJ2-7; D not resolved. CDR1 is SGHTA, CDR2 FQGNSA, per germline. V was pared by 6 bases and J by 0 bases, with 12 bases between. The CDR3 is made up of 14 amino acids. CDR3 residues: CASSGPASSYEQYF. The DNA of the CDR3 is TGTGCCAGCAGTGGACCTGCCTCCTCCTACGAGCAGTACTTC.

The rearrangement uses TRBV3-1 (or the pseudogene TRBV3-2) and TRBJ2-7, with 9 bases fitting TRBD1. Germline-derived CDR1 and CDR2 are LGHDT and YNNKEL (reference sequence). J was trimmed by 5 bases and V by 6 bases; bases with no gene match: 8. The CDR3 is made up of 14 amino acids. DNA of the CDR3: TGTGCCAGCAGTCTAACAGGGGGCGCGAACGAGCAGTACTTC. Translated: CASSLTGGANEQYF.

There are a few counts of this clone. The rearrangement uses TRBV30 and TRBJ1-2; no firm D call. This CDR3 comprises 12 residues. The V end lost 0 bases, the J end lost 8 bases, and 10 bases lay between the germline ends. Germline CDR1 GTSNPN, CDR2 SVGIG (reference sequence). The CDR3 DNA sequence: TGTGCCTGGAGTGTGAACAGTCGGGGCTACACCTTC. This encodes CAWSVNSRGYTF.

The chain's CDR3 is CASSTDPSGSGTDTQYF. The CDR3 DNA reads as TGTGCCAGCAGCACCGACCCTAGCGGGAGCGGAACAGATACGCAGTATTTT. The chain couples TRBV5-6 to TRBJ2-3; 10 nucleotides agree with TRBD2. CDR1 SGHDT and CDR2 YYEEEE come from the germline V gene. There are 17 residues in the CDR3. V was pared by 4 bases and J by 3 bases, with 11 bases of the junction left unmatched.

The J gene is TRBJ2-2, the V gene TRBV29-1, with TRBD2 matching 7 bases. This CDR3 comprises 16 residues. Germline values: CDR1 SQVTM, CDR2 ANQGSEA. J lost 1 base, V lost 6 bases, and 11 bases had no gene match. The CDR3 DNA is TGCAGCGTCACTGATTCCGGGACTATGAACACCGGGGAGCTGTTTTTT. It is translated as CSVTDSGTMNTGELFF.

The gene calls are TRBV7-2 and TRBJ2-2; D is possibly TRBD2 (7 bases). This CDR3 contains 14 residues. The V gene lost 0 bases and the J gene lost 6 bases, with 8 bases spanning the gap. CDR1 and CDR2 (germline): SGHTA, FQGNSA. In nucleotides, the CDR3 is TGTGCCAGCAGCTTAGCAGGGGGGGCCGGGGAGCTGTTTTTT. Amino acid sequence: CASSLAGGAGELFF. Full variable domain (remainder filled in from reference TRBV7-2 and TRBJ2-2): GAGVSQSPSNKVTEKGKDVELRCDPISGHTALYWYRQSLGQGLEFLIYFQGNSAPDKSGLPSDRFSAERTGGSVSTLTIQRTQQEDSAVYLCASSLAGGAGELFFGEGSRLTVL.

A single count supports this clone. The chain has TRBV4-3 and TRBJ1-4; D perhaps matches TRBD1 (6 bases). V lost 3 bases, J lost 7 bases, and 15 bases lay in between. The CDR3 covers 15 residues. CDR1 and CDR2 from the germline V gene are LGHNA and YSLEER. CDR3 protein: CASSHSGQSGEKLFF. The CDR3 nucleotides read TGCGCCAGCAGCCACTCCGGACAGTCCGGTGAAAAACTGTTTTTT.

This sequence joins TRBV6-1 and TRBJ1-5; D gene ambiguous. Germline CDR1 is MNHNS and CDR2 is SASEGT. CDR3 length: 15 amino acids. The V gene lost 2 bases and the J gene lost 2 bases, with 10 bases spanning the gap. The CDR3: CASSEWLAGNQPQHF. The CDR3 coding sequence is TGTGCCAGCAGTGAATGGTTAGCGGGCAATCAGCCCCAGCATTTT.

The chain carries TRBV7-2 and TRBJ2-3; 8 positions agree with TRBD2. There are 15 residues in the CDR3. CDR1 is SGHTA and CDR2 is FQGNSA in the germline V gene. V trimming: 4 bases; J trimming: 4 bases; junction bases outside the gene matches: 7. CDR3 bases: TGTGCCAGCAGCTCGAGGACTAGCAGGGCAGATACGCAGTATTTT. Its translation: CASSSRTSRADTQYF.

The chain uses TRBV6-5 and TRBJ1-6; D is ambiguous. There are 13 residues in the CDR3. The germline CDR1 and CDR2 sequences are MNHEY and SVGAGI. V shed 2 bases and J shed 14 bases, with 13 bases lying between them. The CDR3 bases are TGTGCCAGCAGTTACCTACAGTTGGGGTCCCTCCACTTT. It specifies CASSYLQLGSLHF.

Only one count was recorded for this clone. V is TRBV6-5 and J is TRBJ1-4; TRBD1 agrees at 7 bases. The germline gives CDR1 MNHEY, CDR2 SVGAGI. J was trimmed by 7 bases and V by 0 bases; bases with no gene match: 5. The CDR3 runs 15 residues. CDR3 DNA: TGTGCCAGCAGTTACTCTACAGGGGAGGCTGAAAAACTGTTTTTT. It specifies CASSYSTGEAEKLFF.

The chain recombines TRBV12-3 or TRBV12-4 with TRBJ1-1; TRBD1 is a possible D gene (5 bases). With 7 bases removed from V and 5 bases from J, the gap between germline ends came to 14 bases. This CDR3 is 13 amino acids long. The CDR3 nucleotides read TGTGCCAGCACTCTAAGGGGTCCGACTGAAGCTTTCTTT. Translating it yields CASTLRGPTEAFF.

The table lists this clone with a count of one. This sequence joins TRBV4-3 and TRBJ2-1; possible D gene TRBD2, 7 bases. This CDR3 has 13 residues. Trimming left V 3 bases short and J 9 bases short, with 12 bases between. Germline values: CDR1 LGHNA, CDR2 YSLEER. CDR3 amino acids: CASSHLGGLEQFF. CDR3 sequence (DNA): TGCGCCAGCAGCCACCTGGGGGGGCTTGAGCAGTTCTTC.

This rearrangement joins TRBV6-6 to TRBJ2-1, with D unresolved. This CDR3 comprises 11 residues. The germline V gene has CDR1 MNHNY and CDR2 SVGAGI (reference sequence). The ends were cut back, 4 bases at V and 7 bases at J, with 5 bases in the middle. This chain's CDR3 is CASSSLNEQFF. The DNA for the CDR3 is TGTGCCAGCAGTTCCCTAAATGAGCAGTTCTTC.

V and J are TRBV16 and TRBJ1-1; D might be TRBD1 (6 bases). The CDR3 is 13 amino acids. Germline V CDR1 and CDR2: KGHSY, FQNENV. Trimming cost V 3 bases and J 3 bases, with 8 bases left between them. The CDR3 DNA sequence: TGTGCCAGCAGCCAGCAGGGGTACACTGAAGCTTTCTTT. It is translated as CASSQQGYTEAFF.

The CDR3 is CASSLLSGGSYNEQFF. The CDR3 DNA reads TGTGCCAGCAGCTTACTTAGCGGGGGATCCTACAATGAGCAGTTCTTC. The chain carries TRBV7-2 and TRBJ2-1; the match to TRBD2 covers 9 bases. Per the germline V gene, CDR1 is SGHTA and CDR2 is FQGNSA. CDR3 length: 16 residues. The V and J ends lost 2 bases and 1 base, in that order; junction bases with no gene match: 3.

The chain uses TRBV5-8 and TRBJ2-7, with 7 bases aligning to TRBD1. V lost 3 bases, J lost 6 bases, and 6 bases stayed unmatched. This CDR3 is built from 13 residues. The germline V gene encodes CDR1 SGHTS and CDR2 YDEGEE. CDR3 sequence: CASSSRTGIEQYF. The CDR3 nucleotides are TGTGCCAGCAGCTCCCGGACAGGTATCGAGCAGTACTTC.